This entry describes one T cell receptor (beta chain). This record belongs to a study of T cell responses to AZD1222 COVID-19 vaccine. The V and J ends lost 3 bases and 2 bases respectively, with 15 bases between them. Germline V gene sequence: CDR1 SGHRS, CDR2 YFSETQ. The CDR3 extends over 15 amino acids. Sequenced by immunoSEQ multiplex PCR; TCRdb stores in-frame clones only, minus some. The data contain about 210,000 clones, approximately 94% of them singletons. Source: peripheral blood, taken 28 days after the second dose of the MenACWY control vaccine. The sequence was collected from an adult who received the MenACWY meningococcal vaccine as a control. The chain links TRBV5-1 to TRBJ2-7; a possible D gene is TRBD2 (6 bases). The DNA for the CDR3 is TGCGCCAGCAGCTCCTATGCGGAGGGGCCCTACGAGCAGTACTTC. It specifies CASSSYAEGPYEQYF. The full variable domain, rest sourced from reference TRBV5-1 and TRBJ2-7, is KAGVTQTPRYLIKTRGQQVTLSCSPISGHRSVSWYQQTPGQGLQFLFEYFSETQRNKGNFPGRFSGRQFSNSRSEMNVSTLELGDSALYLCASSSYAEGPYEQYFGPGTRLTVT.